This T cell receptor (beta chain) was documented in a study of CD8 T cells in Susac syndrome. Per germline, CDR1 MNHEY and CDR2 SVGAGI. With V trimmed by 5 bases and J by 6 bases, 8 bases remained unmatched. The CDR3 length is 15 residues. Overall study results and limits: Across the total CD8+ repertoires, 15 to 20 Susac-specific public clones were detected, and across the CD8+ TEMRA repertoires, roughly five such clones were detected. TEMRA cells and active patients showed peak Susac CD8+ clonal expansion.

Negative isolation yielded CD4+ and CD8+ T cells, and FACS enriched TEMRA cells. When the RNA was reverse transcribed, random hexamers were used with an input of 0.5 to 1 ug. It was immunoSEQ multiplex PCR that amplified TCR beta CDR3 across 54 Vbeta and 13 Jbeta. TCRdb recomputed calls from the immunoSEQ multiplex PCR reads with MiXCR, one row per CDR3 protein. The sample records more than 150,000 distinct CDR3 sequences, 85% to 95% being singletons. Turning to this clonotype: The antigen remains unidentified.

V usage is TRBV6-5 and J usage is TRBJ1-5; 9 bases match TRBD1. The clonotype comes from a human donor with Susac syndrome. Sequencing input: CD8+ T cells from PBMCs. CDR3 region: CASSLGQGLGQPQHF. The CDR3 nucleotides are TGTGCCAGCAGTCTTGGACAGGGGCTGGGTCAGCCCCAGCATTTT.